This passage covers 27 T cell receptor beta chains from one sample sequenced in a study of neoadjuvant nivolumab and ipilimumab in lung cancer (dated by TCRdb to the early 2020s). Sample time point, as interpreted from the label and publication: at surgical resection after neoadjuvant nivolumab +/- ipilimumab. Library prep was done by the immunoSEQ multiplex PCR assay. TCRdb stores this immuneACCESS table with in-frame sequences only. Part of the clones is absent; in the studies checked, under half of the shortfall reflects unresolved V genes, and no reason is known for the rest. This sample comprises about 7,300 clones, more than 70% of them detected only once. Around 7% of the sample is in the top ten clones. Here the sequenced sample was tumor tissue, taken after neoadjuvant nivolumab, alone or with ipilimumab, at or shortly before surgery. The receptors were sampled from an adult with non-small cell lung cancer.

The chain has TRBV6-1 and TRBJ1-6, with 9 bases fitting TRBD1. The germline V gene encodes CDR1 MNHNS and CDR2 SASEGT. The ends lost 4 bases at V and 10 bases at J; junction bases unmatched: 5. The CDR3 runs to 14 residues. For the CDR3, the DNA is TGTGCCAGCAGTGCGGGACAGGGAGGCTCACCCCTCCACTTT. This translates into CASSAGQGGSPLHF.

The sample holds a few counts of this clone. The chain employs TRBV9 and TRBJ1-3, with a weak D call TRBD1 (5 bases). The length of the CDR3 is 16 residues. The germline V gene has CDR1 SGDLS and CDR2 YYNGEE. V shed 3 bases and J shed 2 bases, with 15 bases lying between them. CDR3 sequence reads: CASSGGSQSPGNTIYF. Written as DNA, the CDR3 is TGTGCCAGCAGCGGGGGGTCGCAGAGTCCTGGAAACACCATATATTTT.

This chain connects TRBV5-1 to TRBJ1-1, with 7 positions matching TRBD1. Trimming took 2 bases from V and 5 from J; bases not matched to a gene: 21. CDR1 and CDR2 (germline): SGHRS, YFSETQ. The CDR3 spans 19 residues. The CDR3 region is CASSFPIGQGEEVRTEAFF. In DNA form, the CDR3 reads TGCGCCAGCAGCTTCCCGATCGGGCAGGGGGAAGAGGTTCGTACTGAAGCTTTCTTT.

V and J are TRBV4-3 and TRBJ1-2, with 7 bases lining up with TRBD1. V lost 0 bases, J lost 5 bases, and 6 bases stayed unmatched. This CDR3 has 15 amino acids. CDR1 is LGHNA, CDR2 YSLEER, per germline. CDR3 sequence reads: CASSQDFGDSYGYTF. CDR3 coding DNA: TGCGCCAGCAGCCAAGACTTTGGGGACAGTTATGGCTACACCTTC.

This clone showed up just a few times. This CDR3 is CASSLKTDKGSRRYYEQYF. The CDR3, as DNA: TGCGCCAGCAGCTTGAAGACAGACAAAGGATCAAGGAGATACTACGAGCAGTACTTC. The chain is built from TRBV5-1 and TRBJ2-7; tentative D call: TRBD1 (5 bases). In germline, CDR1 is SGHRS, CDR2 YFSETQ. The CDR3 consists of 19 residues. The V end lost 1 base, the J end lost 3 bases, and 26 bases lay between the germline ends.

CDR3 in amino acids: CASSQEPGGAIAKNIQYF. Written as DNA, the CDR3 is TGCGCCAGCAGCCAAGAGCCAGGGGGCGCGATCGCCAAAAACATTCAGTACTTC. J is TRBJ2-4 and V is TRBV4-1, with TRBD1 matching over 8 bases. Germline V gene lookup returns CDR1 MGHRA and CDR2 YSYEKL. After removal of 0 bases from V and 1 base from J, the junction contained 8 bases not matched to a gene. The CDR3 covers 18 residues.

The chain combines TRBV10-1 with TRBJ1-1; no reliable D call. CDR1 and CDR2 from the germline V gene are WNHNN and SYGVQD (reference sequence). The CDR3 consists of 13 residues. Deletions cut 7 bases from V and 7 bases from J, with 16 bases between. CDR3 amino acids: CASKRTFSSEAFF. CDR3 in DNA: TGCGCCAGCAAAAGAACCTTTTCTAGTGAAGCTTTCTTT.

The table lists this clone with a few counts. This chain uses TRBV12-5 with TRBJ2-1; D is unclear. The CDR3 extends over 13 amino acids. V shed 1 base and J shed 3 bases, with 4 bases lying between them. Germline assignment: CDR1 LGHNT and CDR2 FRNRAP. The CDR3, as DNA: TGTGCTAGTGGTTTGGGCCGCTACAATGAGCAGTTCTTC. Its translation: CASGLGRYNEQFF. The complete variable domain, with remaining parts taken from reference TRBV12-5 and TRBJ2-1, reads DARVTQTPRHKVTEMGQEVTMRCQPILGHNTVFWYRQTMMQGLELLAYFRNRAPLDDSGMPKDRFSAEMPDATLATLKIQPSEPRDSAVYFCASGLGRYNEQFFGPGTRLTVL.

This chain uses TRBV7-8 with TRBJ1-1; maybe TRBD1 (5 bases). The CDR3 length is 16 residues. Per the germline V gene, CDR1 is SGHVS and CDR2 is FQNEAQ. V shed 1 base and J shed 2 bases, with 14 bases lying between them. CDR3 loop: CASSLVLRGTNTEAFF. In nucleotides, the CDR3 is TGTGCCAGCAGCTTAGTACTTCGAGGGACCAACACTGAAGCTTTCTTT.

This chain links TRBV29-1 with TRBJ1-2; D not resolved. Between the trimmed V and J ends, which lost 7 bases and 4 bases, there was a span of 19 bases. Germline values: CDR1 SQVTM, CDR2 ANQGSEA. CDR3 length: 14 residues. CDR3 region: CSALVGGFGYGYTF. DNA for the CDR3: TGCAGCGCACTGGTGGGTGGGTTTGGCTATGGCTACACCTTC.

This chain links TRBV18 with TRBJ1-1; no firm D call. Trimming stripped 0 bases from V and 0 bases from J, with 8 bases between. CDR3 size: 15 residues. Germline lookup yields CDR1 KGHSH and CDR2 LQKENI. The CDR3 loop reads CASSPPGAMNTEAFF. The CDR3 bases are TGTGCCAGCTCACCACCAGGAGCAATGAACACTGAAGCTTTCTTT.

The gene calls are TRBV18 and TRBJ2-2, with D maybe TRBD1 (6 bases). Germline lookup yields CDR1 KGHSH and CDR2 LQKENI. With 4 bases removed from V and 7 bases from J, the gap between germline ends came to 16 bases. The CDR3 spans 15 residues. The CDR3 spells CASSLNYRESGELFF. Here the CDR3 DNA reads TGTGCCAGCTCACTAAACTACAGGGAAAGCGGGGAGCTGTTTTTT.

This chain connects TRBV28 to TRBJ1-5, with 8 nucleotides matching TRBD1. Germline V gene lookup returns CDR1 MDHEN and CDR2 SYDVKM. V trimming: 5 bases; J trimming: 2 bases; junction bases outside the gene matches: 5. The CDR3 spans 15 residues. CDR3 nucleotide sequence: TGTGCCAGCAGTACTCGACAGGGGCGCAATCAGCCCCAGCATTTT. Translating gives CASSTRQGRNQPQHF. Full variable domain (outside the CDR3, taken from reference TRBV28 and TRBJ1-5): DVKVTQSSRYLVKRTGEKVFLECVQDMDHENMFWYRQDPGLGLRLIYFSYDVKMKEKGDIPEGYSVSREKKERFSLILESASTNQTSMYLCASSTRQGRNQPQHFGDGTRLSIL.

V and J are TRBV7-9 and TRBJ2-3; D remains ambiguous. Between the trimmed V and J ends, which lost 5 bases and 4 bases, there was a span of 4 bases. CDR3 length: 11 residues. The V gene's germline CDR1 is SEHNR and CDR2 FQNEAQ (reference sequence). The CDR3 reads CASSDADTQYF. As DNA, the CDR3 is TGTGCCAGCAGCGACGCAGATACGCAGTATTTT.

The gene calls are TRBV5-6 and TRBJ2-5; TRBD1 agrees at 9 bases. Trimming at V came to 2 bases and at J to 1 base, leaving 0 bases not matched to a gene. Per germline, CDR1 SGHDT and CDR2 YYEEEE. The CDR3 is 14 amino acids. The DNA for the CDR3 is TGTGCCAGCAGCTTACAGGGGGCCCAAGAGACCCAGTACTTC. It codes for CASSLQGAQETQYF.

This clone appeared a few times. The V and J genes are TRBV7-2 and TRBJ1-2; maybe TRBD1 (6 bases). The CDR3 covers 14 residues. V dropped 2 bases and J dropped 4 bases, with 11 bases sitting between them. Germline V CDR1 and CDR2: SGHTA, FQGNSA. CDR3 protein: CASSLNREAYGYTF. The CDR3 nucleotides read TGTGCCAGCAGCTTAAACAGGGAAGCCTATGGCTACACCTTC.

This chain uses TRBV29-1 with TRBJ2-7, with a possible D match to TRBD1 (5 bases). CDR3 length: 13 residues. V lost 6 bases and J lost 5, with 17 bases in between. The germline V gene has CDR1 SQVTM and CDR2 ANQGSEA. The CDR3: CSVKQGPSHEQYF. The CDR3 DNA sequence: TGCAGCGTCAAGCAGGGCCCCTCTCACGAGCAGTACTTC.

The chain joins TRBV7-2 to TRBJ2-1; D tentatively fits TRBD1 or TRBD2 (6 bases each). The CDR3 spans 15 residues. Germline CDR1 reads SGHTA; CDR2 reads FQGNSA. V dropped 0 bases and J dropped 12 bases, with 18 bases sitting between them. The CDR3 DNA is TGTGCCAGCAGCTTAGCGGGGGGCCGAGGCATAGGGCAGTTCTTC. The encoded protein is CASSLAGGRGIGQFF.

The chain has TRBV5-1 and TRBJ2-3; TRBD1 might be the D (5 bases). The germline V and J ends were trimmed by 0 bases and 2 bases, with 7 bases remaining between them. This CDR3 spans 14 amino acids. The germline V gene encodes CDR1 SGHRS and CDR2 YFSETQ. The CDR3 coding sequence is TGCGCCAGCAGCTTGGTAGGGGCCACAGATACGCAGTATTTT. This sequence encodes CASSLVGATDTQYF.

Here the CDR3 reads CSAKAVSGSYEQYF. CDR3 bases: TGCAGCGCAAAAGCGGTCTCGGGCTCCTACGAGCAGTACTTC. The gene calls are TRBV29-1 and TRBJ2-7; D perhaps matches TRBD2 (5 bases). V lost 7 bases and J lost 0, with 16 bases in between. CDR3 length: 14 residues. CDR1 SQVTM and CDR2 ANQGSEA come from the germline V gene.

The chain has TRBV6-1 and TRBJ1-2, with no clear D. Germline CDR1 and CDR2: MNHNS and SASEGT. The V and J ends lost 2 bases and 2 bases respectively, with 12 bases between them. The CDR3 runs 15 residues. The CDR3 DNA reads as TGTGCCAGCAGTGAATACCTTCAGAGAAACTATGGCTACACCTTC. The encoded protein is CASSEYLQRNYGYTF.

The chain uses TRBV6-5 and TRBJ1-5; TRBD1 aligns across 8 bases. Germline V gene sequence: CDR1 MNHEY, CDR2 SVGAGI. Unmatched junction bases numbered 2, after V lost 6 bases and J lost 4 bases. CDR3 size: 13 residues. The CDR3 bases are TGTGCCAGCAGGAGACAGGGGAATCAGCCCCAGCATTTT. The encoded protein is CASRRQGNQPQHF.

The CDR3 DNA sequence: TGTGCCACCCTTGACAGGGCTAAGTCTGGGGCCAACGTCCTGACTTTC. It translates to CATLDRAKSGANVLTF. This chain connects TRBV7-8 to TRBJ2-6, with TRBD1 matching over 7 bases. CDR3 length: 16 residues. Trimming cost V 10 bases and J 1 base; bases outside gene matches: 10. Germline loops: CDR1 SGHVS, CDR2 FQNEAQ.

This sequence joins TRBV18 and TRBJ2-1, with 12 bases lining up with TRBD2. The CDR3 is 17 amino acids. In germline, CDR1 is KGHSH, CDR2 LQKENI. V shed 2 bases and J 5 bases; nucleotides not matched to a gene: 7. The CDR3 loop is CASSPTLGLAGNNEQFF. The CDR3 nucleotides are TGTGCCAGCTCACCAACCCTCGGACTAGCGGGGAACAATGAGCAGTTCTTC.

The CDR3 DNA reads TGTGCCAGCAGCTTATTTGGGGACAGATACTCCAATGAGCAGTTCTTC. Its protein is CASSLFGDRYSNEQFF. The V call is TRBV11-1, the J call TRBJ2-1; TRBD1 matches 7 bases. Germline V gene sequence: CDR1 SGHAT, CDR2 FQDESV (reference sequence). CDR3 length: 16 amino acids. The junction had 10 bases not matched to a gene; V was cut back by 2 bases and J by 6 bases. The full variable domain, its missing parts supplied by reference TRBV11-1 and TRBJ2-1, is EAEVAQSPRYKITEKSQAVAFWCDPISGHATLYWYRQILGQGPELLVQFQDESVVDDSQLPKDRFSAERLKGVDSTLKIQPAELGDSAMYLCASSLFGDRYSNEQFFGPGTRLTVL.

The chain has TRBV4-1 and TRBJ2-5; tentatively, D is TRBD1 (6 bases). Germline CDR1 and CDR2: MGHRA and YSYEKL. This CDR3 spans 15 amino acids. Trimming removed 4 bases at V and 3 bases at J, with 15 bases between. The CDR3 coding sequence is TGCGCCAGCAGCCGGGGCAGGGGTCGGGAAGAGACCCAGTACTTC. Encoded protein: CASSRGRGREETQYF.

V is TRBV6-5 and J is TRBJ2-7, with D tentatively TRBD1 or TRBD2 (5 bases each). Germline CDR1 reads MNHEY; CDR2 reads SVGAGI. The CDR3 length is 14 residues. Deletions cut 6 bases from V and 6 bases from J, with 18 bases between. CDR3 residues: CASSPRGRVTEQYF. As DNA, the CDR3 is TGTGCCAGCAGCCCCCGGGGCAGGGTTACCGAGCAGTACTTC.